This note documents a single T cell receptor beta chain sequence. What it binds is unknown. TCRdb redid the calling of the RACE reads with MiXCR, one entry per CDR3 protein. The sample consists of fewer than 400,000 distinct CDR3 sequences, under 9% of them appearing once. Indicated time point: patch test 1, 2 weeks after DPC sensitization. Treatment described: therapeutic diphenylcyclopropenone sensitization with weekly scalp DPC. The sample is drawn from a study of human T cells and chemical hapten exposure. Notes on the study in general: A positive correlation with patch test score was found for PT1 expanded TCR counts.

The junction had 7 bases not matched to a gene; V was cut back by 2 bases and J by 8 bases. This CDR3 is 15 amino acids long. Germline V gene sequence: CDR1 MNHEY, CDR2 SVGAGI. This receptor was taken from a woman aged 18-29 years with alopecia areata. Some clones in this sample may be carry-over from other donors' samples. Here the sequenced sample was whole blood, taken in connection with sensitization to the hapten diphenylcyclopropenone (DPC). The chain employs TRBV6-5 and TRBJ2-3; TRBD2 matches at 10 bases. Here the CDR3 reads CASSYITSGVGTQYF. CDR3 DNA: TGTGCCAGCAGTTACATCACTAGCGGGGTGGGTACGCAGTATTTT.